This T cell receptor beta chain appears in the sequencing data of a study of technical replicates of blood from a handful of donors. Germline V gene data show CDR1 as MDHEN and CDR2 as SYDVKM. This CDR3 has 15 amino acids. Trimming shortened V by 6 bases and J by 3 bases, and 15 bases separated the two germline ends. Assay used: immunoSEQ multiplex PCR; TCRdb lists only in-frame clones, some missing. The data hold under 85,000 clones, with 97% observed a single time. This clone was recorded once. J is TRBJ2-1 and V is TRBV28; no clear D gene. The sequencing sample was made of T cells isolated from PBMCs. The sequence was collected from a human donor in good health. The CDR3 region is CASREGTVHYNEQFF. CDR3 nucleotides: TGTGCCAGCAGGGAAGGTACAGTCCACTACAATGAGCAGTTCTTC. Drawing the rest from reference TRBV28 and TRBJ2-1, the complete variable domain is DVKVTQSSRYLVKRTGEKVFLECVQDMDHENMFWYRQDPGLGLRLIYFSYDVKMKEKGDIPEGYSVSREKKERFSLILESASTNQTSMYLCASREGTVHYNEQFFGPGTRLTVL.